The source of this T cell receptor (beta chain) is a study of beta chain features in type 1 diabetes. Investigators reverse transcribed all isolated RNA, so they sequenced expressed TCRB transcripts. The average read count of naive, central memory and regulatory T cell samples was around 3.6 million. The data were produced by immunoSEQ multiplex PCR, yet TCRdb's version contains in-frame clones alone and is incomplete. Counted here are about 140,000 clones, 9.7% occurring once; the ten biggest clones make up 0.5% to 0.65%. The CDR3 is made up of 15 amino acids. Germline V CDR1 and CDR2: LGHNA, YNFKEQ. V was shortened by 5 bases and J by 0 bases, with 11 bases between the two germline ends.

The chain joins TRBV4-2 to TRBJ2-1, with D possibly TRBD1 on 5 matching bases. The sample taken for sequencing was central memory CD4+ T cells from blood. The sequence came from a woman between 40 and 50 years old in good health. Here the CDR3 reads CASSEVRGSYNEQFF. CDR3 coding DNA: TGTGCCAGCAGCGAAGTTAGGGGCTCCTACAATGAGCAGTTCTTC.